This entry lists 8 T cell receptor beta chains sequenced from one sample in a study of blood T cell repertoires in COVID-19. Repertoires were generated with immunoSEQ multiplex PCR, while TCRdb's copy carries only in-frame clones and drops some. In the table there are about 270,000 clones, 86% of which are singletons. Sequenced sample: peripheral blood. The receptors stem from a woman aged 70-85 years with COVID-19, enrolled during active disease.

This clone was picked up one time. The gene calls are TRBV6-1 and TRBJ1-5, with D uncertain. The germline V and J ends were trimmed by 4 bases and 2 bases, with 18 bases remaining between them. Germline loops: CDR1 MNHNS, CDR2 SASEGT. The CDR3 runs 17 residues. In DNA, the CDR3 is TGTGCCAGCAGTGGCAACCTCGGGTGGGGAGGCAATCAGCCCCAGCATTTT. This encodes CASSGNLGWGGNQPQHF.

This clone was recorded only once. The chain recombines TRBV5-6 with TRBJ2-7, with D tentatively TRBD2 (6 bases). The V end lost 3 bases, the J end lost 9 bases, and 19 bases lay between the germline ends. Per germline, CDR1 SGHDT and CDR2 YYEEEE. This CDR3 contains 14 residues. Here the CDR3 reads CASSSGGVSGWQYF. Written as DNA, the CDR3 is TGTGCCAGCAGCTCGGGCGGGGTCTCAGGGTGGCAGTACTTC.

The chain recombines TRBV5-1 with TRBJ2-7, with D possibly being TRBD1 (6 bases). This CDR3 is 12 amino acids long. The germline gives CDR1 SGHRS, CDR2 YFSETQ. Between the trimmed V and J ends, which lost 4 bases and 5 bases, there was a span of 10 bases. The CDR3 DNA reads as TGCGCCAGCAGCCTCGACAGGCACGAGCAGTACTTC. Translated: CASSLDRHEQYF.

V and J are TRBV6-5 and TRBJ1-2, with 7 bases fitting TRBD1. This CDR3 has 11 residues. V gave up 10 bases and J gave up 4 bases; unmatched junction bases: 3. CDR1 and CDR2 from the germline V gene are MNHEY and SVGAGI. CDR3 sequence (DNA): TGTGCCATTCAGGGGGGCTATGGCTACACCTTC. Amino acid sequence: CAIQGGYGYTF.

V gene TRBV27 combines with J gene TRBJ1-5; D ambiguous. Trimming pared 5 bases from V and 7 bases from J, leaving 18 bases between. Germline values: CDR1 MNHEY, CDR2 SMNVEV (reference sequence). The CDR3 extends over 15 amino acids. The CDR3 spells CASSRSTTFEQPQHF. CDR3 nucleotides: TGTGCCAGCAGTCGCTCGACAACCTTTGAACAGCCCCAGCATTTT.

This sequence joins TRBV6-5 and TRBJ1-2; D is unresolved. Per germline, CDR1 MNHEY and CDR2 SVGAGI. V gave up 2 bases and J gave up 0 bases, with 10 bases separating them. The CDR3 has 15 residues. CDR3 protein: CASSYVAGANYGYTF. The CDR3 nucleotides are TGTGCCAGCAGTTACGTTGCCGGAGCTAACTATGGCTACACCTTC.

The chain uses TRBV5-4 and TRBJ1-5; D is ambiguous. Looked up from germline, CDR1 is SGHNT and CDR2 is YYREEE (reference sequence). V lost 0 bases and J 1 base, leaving 8 bases between the germline ends. The CDR3 spans 15 residues. The DNA for the CDR3 is TGTGCCAGCAGCTTGGGGAGAGGCAGCAATCAGCCCCAGCATTTT. This translates into CASSLGRGSNQPQHF.

This sequence joins TRBV30 and TRBJ1-1; D remains unclear. Germline CDR1 and CDR2: GTSNPN and SVGIG (reference sequence). CDR3 length equals 12 residues. With 1 base removed from V and 1 base from J, the gap between germline ends came to 4 bases. The CDR3 sequence: CAWSAGNTEAFF. In DNA, the CDR3 is TGTGCCTGGAGTGCAGGGAACACTGAAGCTTTCTTT.